This section outlines one T cell receptor beta chain sequence together with its context. This clone has a single count. The specificity of this receptor is unknown. No qualities accompany the bases; no much larger clone lies one base away. Patients with a history of autoimmune disease or receiving systemic immunosuppression were excluded from the trial. Peripheral blood for TCR sequencing was collected from all dose cohorts at baseline, on cycle 4 day 1, and on cycle 7 day 1. Samples came from an open-label, multicenter, first-in-human phase I dose-escalation trial of ivuxolimab. Adults with locally advanced or metastatic melanoma, renal cell carcinoma, hepatocellular carcinoma or head and neck squamous cell carcinoma were enrolled in the trial. Before TCR sequencing, CD4+ and CD8+ T cells were separately sorted from peripheral blood. The data were taken from a study of OX40 agonist ivuxolimab in advanced cancers. Turning to the overall study: Ivuxolimab was an agonistic, fully human IgG2 monoclonal antibody directed against OX40 (CD134), a costimulatory receptor. Partial responses occurred in three dose-escalation patients: two with cutaneous melanoma and one with hepatocellular carcinoma. In the dose-escalation cohort, around 80% of patients were male, and the mean age was roughly 56 years with a range of about 20 to 90. Intravenous ivuxolimab was administered to patients every 2 weeks at six dose levels: 0.01, 0.1, 0.3, 1.5, 3 and 10 mg/kg. Of the approximately 50 dose-escalation patients, hepatocellular carcinoma was present in approximately 20, melanoma in some 15, renal cell carcinoma in 9 and head and neck cancer in 9. The paper covers the monotherapy dose-escalation part of the phase I ivuxolimab trial, which included N ≈ 57 patients. Patients were allowed to have had prior anti-PD-1, anti-PD-L1 or anti-CTLA-4 therapy, and approximately 43% of the dose-escalation patients had previously received checkpoint inhibitors. Peripheral TCRbeta sequencing aimed to test whether ivuxolimab altered TCR sequence diversity and caused clonal T-cell expansion. What the research found in general, with its limitations: In the 0.1-3.0 mg/kg groups, partial responders were among the patients with the lowest normalized peripheral clonal expansion, particularly in CD8+ T cells. Clonal expansion of both CD4+ and CD8+ blood T cells was observed from baseline to week 6 at doses 0.1 to 3.0 mg/kg. Which antigens the clonally expanded peripheral T cells were specific for was not determined. Low levels of normalized T-cell clonal expansion were also seen in some nonresponding patients. After ivuxolimab, more expanded clones were found on average in CD8+ T cells than in CD4+ T cells.

To sequence the TCRbeta CDR3 region, genomic DNA was isolated from the sorted cells. The immunoSEQ Assay was used for sequencing of TCRbeta CDR3 regions. What TCRdb holds here is the immuneACCESS table cut down to in-frame rearrangements. Part of the clones is not present; checked against another copy, under half of the missing clones reflect an unresolved V gene, and the others are unexplained. This sample lists tens of thousands of clones; approximately 79% were detected once. The top ten constitute under 4.5% of the sample. The input for sequencing was CD4+ or CD8+ T cells sorted from blood, taken in a trial of the OX40 agonist ivuxolimab. This TCR was recovered from an adult with an advanced solid tumor such as melanoma, head and neck, liver or kidney cancer.

Here is the DNA: TGTGCCAGTAGTATACGGACAGGGGTGAGTGGCTACACCTTC. Translated, this gives CASSIRTGVSGYTF. The V and J genes are TRBV19 and TRBJ1-2; the central 9 bases match TRBD1. The junction shows trimming of 2 bases on V and 7 bases on J, and the gene matches do not reach 5 bases of it. There are 14 amino acids in the CDR3, from cysteine to phenylalanine inclusive. CDR3 DNA is the only sequence kept; it has 42 bases, read in frame from the first base. CDR1 and CDR2, looked up from the germline V gene (reference sequence), are LNHDA and SQIVND. With all but the CDR3 taken from the reference TRBV19 and TRBJ1-2 genes, the full variable domain is: DGGITQSPKYLFRKEGQNVTLSCEQNLNHDAMYWYRQDPGQGLRLIYYSQIVNDFQKGDIAEGYSVSREKKESFPLTVTSAQKNPTAFYLCASSIRTGVSGYTFGSGTRLTVV.